These T cell receptor beta chains were read from a single sample in a study of OX40 agonist ivuxolimab in advanced cancers. Data came from immunoSEQ multiplex PCR; TCRdb stores just in-frame clones and leaves some out. The data contain about 59,000 clones, about 87% of them singletons. The specimen comprised CD4+ or CD8+ T cells sorted from blood, sampled in a trial of the OX40 agonist ivuxolimab. These receptor sequences come from an adult with an advanced solid tumor such as melanoma, head and neck, liver or kidney cancer. Both conserved end residues are part of each CDR3. Each record gives: V gene, J gene, CDR3 protein.

V gene: TRBV2; J gene: TRBJ2-6; CDR3 protein: CASRGTRANVLTF
V gene: TRBV7-9; J gene: TRBJ1-2; CDR3 protein: CASSRSVGLNYGYTF
V gene: TRBV11-3; J gene: TRBJ2-2; CDR3 protein: CASSPAWGPNTGELFF
V gene: TRBV15; J gene: TRBJ2-7; CDR3 protein: CATSSQGRGHYEQYF
V gene: TRBV7-2; J gene: TRBJ1-2; CDR3 protein: CASSPAVQGKNGYTF
V gene: TRBV14; J gene: TRBJ1-1; CDR3 protein: CASSRTWDRDTEAFF
V gene: TRBV2; J gene: TRBJ2-7; CDR3 protein: CASSVAQGEQYF
V gene: TRBV4-1; J gene: TRBJ1-2; CDR3 protein: CASSQVETGSYGYTF
V gene: TRBV11-3; J gene: TRBJ2-4; CDR3 protein: CASSLATQTKNIQYF
V gene: TRBV6-5; J gene: TRBJ1-1; CDR3 protein: CASRFMNTEAFF
V gene: TRBV6-6; J gene: TRBJ1-2; CDR3 protein: CASRYRQGDGYTF
V gene: TRBV2; J gene: TRBJ2-2; CDR3 protein: CASSGGQGNTGELFF
V gene: TRBV11-2; J gene: TRBJ1-5; CDR3 protein: CASSSTGANQPQHF
V gene: TRBV19; J gene: TRBJ2-3; CDR3 protein: CASSMELLAGEADTQYF
V gene: TRBV28; J gene: TRBJ1-5; CDR3 protein: CASSFSGYSNQPQHF
V gene: TRBV19; J gene: TRBJ1-4; CDR3 protein: CARTGGCATNEKLFF
V gene: TRBV18; J gene: TRBJ2-2; CDR3 protein: CASSPPKNTGELFF
V gene: TRBV4-1; J gene: TRBJ1-2; CDR3 protein: CASSPPKRLLDGYTF
V gene: TRBV15; J gene: TRBJ2-5; CDR3 protein: CATSRDRGDTQYF
V gene: TRBV5-1; J gene: TRBJ1-1; CDR3 protein: CASSLASQFEAFF
V gene: TRBV5-1; J gene: TRBJ1-5; CDR3 protein: CASSLGTEINQPQHF